This T cell receptor beta chain was recovered during a study of neurological immune-mediated disorders. V was shortened by 2 bases and J by 6 bases, with 13 bases between the two germline ends. This CDR3 spans 15 amino acids. Germline-derived CDR1 and CDR2 are SGHTA and FQGNSA. TCRdb re-called the 5' RACE reads with MiXCR, one entry per CDR3 protein. The sample holds around 37,000 distinct CDR3 sequences, over 12% seen once. This chain uses TRBV7-2 with TRBJ1-4; D is perhaps TRBD1 (5 bases). Specimen: PBMCs. The source of this sequence is a woman between 50 and 59 years old with HTLV-1-associated myelopathy (HAM/TSP). The CDR3 DNA follows: TGTGCCAGCAGCTTACAGGGTCCGTCGGATGAAAAACTGTTTTTT. Amino acids: CASSLQGPSDEKLFF.